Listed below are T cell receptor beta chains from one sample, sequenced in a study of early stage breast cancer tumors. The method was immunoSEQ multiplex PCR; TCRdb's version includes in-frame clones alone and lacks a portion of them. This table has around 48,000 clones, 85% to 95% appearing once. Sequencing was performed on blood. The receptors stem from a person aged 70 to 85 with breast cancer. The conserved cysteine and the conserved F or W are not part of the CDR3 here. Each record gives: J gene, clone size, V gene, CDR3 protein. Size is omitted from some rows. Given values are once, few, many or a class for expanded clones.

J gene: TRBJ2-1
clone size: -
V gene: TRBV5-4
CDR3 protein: ASNSTRLAGWEEQF

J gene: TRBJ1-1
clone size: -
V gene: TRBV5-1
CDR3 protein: ASSQTANTEAF

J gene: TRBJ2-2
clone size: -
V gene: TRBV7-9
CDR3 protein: ASSLNRETGELF

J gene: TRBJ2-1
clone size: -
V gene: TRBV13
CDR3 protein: ASSLVRGSYNEQF

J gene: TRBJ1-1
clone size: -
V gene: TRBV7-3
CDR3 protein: ASSPAGQGITEAF

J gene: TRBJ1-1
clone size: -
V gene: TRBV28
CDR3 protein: ASSLSGEAF

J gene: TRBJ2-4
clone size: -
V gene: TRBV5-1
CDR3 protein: ASSSSPSGGNIQY

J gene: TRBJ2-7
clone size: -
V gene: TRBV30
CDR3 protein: AWNRGIDHEQY

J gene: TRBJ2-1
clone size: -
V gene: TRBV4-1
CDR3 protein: ASSRETSTDEQF

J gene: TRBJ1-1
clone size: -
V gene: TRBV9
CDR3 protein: ASSAPPSNTEAF

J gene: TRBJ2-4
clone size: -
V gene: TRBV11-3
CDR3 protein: ASSRTGTKNIQY

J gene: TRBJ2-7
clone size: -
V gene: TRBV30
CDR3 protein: AWRGTAYEQY

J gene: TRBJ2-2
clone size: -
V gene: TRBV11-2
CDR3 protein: ASSLEILMYTGELF

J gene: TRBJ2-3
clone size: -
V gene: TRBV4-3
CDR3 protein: ASSRRYSGGEPDTQY

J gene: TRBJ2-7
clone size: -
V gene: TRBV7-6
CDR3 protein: ASTRTGDSYEQY

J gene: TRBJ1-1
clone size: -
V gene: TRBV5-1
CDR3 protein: ASSSANTRTGDLITEAF

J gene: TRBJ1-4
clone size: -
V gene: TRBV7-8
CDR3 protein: ASKSRGNEKLF

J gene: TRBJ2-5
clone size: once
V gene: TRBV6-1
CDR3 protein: ASSEAGGRGTETQY

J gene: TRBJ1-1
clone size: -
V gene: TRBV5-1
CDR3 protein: ASSLRTGGVIPQAF

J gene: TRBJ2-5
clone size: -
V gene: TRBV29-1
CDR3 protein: SGRQGEETQY

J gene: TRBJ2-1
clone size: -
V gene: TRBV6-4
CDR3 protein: ASSEGLAGYNEQF

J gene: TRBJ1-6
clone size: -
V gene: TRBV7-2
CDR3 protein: ASSLEMRVVY

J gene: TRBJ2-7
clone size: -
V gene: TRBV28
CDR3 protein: ASAGGGQTNEQY

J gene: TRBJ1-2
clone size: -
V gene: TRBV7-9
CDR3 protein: ASSLGVAETAGYT

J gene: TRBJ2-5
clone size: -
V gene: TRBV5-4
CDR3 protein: ASRMGRTSHQETQY

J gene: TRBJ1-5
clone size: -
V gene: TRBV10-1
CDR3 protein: ASSTGNQPQH

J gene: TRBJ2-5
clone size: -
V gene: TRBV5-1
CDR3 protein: ASSLGQAPETQY

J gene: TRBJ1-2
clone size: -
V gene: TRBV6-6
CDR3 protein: ASTALGRSNYGYT

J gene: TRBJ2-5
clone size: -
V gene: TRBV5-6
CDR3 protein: ASSTGQRIWYQETQY

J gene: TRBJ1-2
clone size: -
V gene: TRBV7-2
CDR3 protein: ASSLAVRGGGYT

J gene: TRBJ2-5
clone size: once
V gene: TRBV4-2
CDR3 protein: ASSQEPSGGVLGETQY

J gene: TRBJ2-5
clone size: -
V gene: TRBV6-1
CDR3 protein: ASSDPREGGRETQY

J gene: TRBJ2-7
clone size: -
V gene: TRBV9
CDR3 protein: ASSARDSSYEQY

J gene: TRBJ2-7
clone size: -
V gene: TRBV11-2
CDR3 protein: ASSLAGEIYEQY

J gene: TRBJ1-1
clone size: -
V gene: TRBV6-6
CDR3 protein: ASSRFGGGTEAF

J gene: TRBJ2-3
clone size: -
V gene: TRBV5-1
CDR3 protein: ASSLDGRVADTQY

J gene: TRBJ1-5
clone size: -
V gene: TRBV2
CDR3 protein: ASSPGGGQPQH

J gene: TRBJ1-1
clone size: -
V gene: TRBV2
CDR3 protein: ASRDLGGAGKRTEAF

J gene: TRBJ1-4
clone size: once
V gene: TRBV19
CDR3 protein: ASSQGTEKLF

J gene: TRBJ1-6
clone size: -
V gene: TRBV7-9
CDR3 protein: ASSPLGSPLH

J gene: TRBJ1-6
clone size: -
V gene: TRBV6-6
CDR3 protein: ASSYSGTETSPLH

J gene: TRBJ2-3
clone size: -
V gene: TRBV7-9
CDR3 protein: ASSPFNQGGGALDTQY

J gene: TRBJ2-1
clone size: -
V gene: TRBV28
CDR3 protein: ASSPGLAGSNEQF

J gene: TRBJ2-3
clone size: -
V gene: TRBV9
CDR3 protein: ASSVEREGTQY

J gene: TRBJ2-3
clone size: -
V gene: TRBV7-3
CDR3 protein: ASSFAATSTDTQY

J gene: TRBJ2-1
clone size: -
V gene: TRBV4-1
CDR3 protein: ASSQETSGALEQF

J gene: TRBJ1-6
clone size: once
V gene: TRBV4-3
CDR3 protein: ASSQEVPSSYNSPLH

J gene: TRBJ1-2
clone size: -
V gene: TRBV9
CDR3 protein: ASSVAFPSYGYT

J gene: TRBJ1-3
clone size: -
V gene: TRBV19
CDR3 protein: ASSNNPTGIGNTIY

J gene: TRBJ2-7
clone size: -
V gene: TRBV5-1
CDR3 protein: ASSVRGYGDEQY

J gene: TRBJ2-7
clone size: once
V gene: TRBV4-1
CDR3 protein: ASSPGDRRVKGQY

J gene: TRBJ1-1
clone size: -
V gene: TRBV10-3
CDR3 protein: AISTDRGPTEAF

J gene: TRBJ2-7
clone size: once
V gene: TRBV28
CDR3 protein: ASGQSGVSSYEQY

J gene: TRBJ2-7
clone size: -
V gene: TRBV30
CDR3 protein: AWSKQGEAYEQY

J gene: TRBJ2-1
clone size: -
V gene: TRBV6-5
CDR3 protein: ASRPAGAYNEQF

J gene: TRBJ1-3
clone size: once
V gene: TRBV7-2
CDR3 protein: ASSLVGAGDTIY

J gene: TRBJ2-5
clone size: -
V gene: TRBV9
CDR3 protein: ASSYGWGGSETQY

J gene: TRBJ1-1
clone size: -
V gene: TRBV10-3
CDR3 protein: AISESMGLNTEAF

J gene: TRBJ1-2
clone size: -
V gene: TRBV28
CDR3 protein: ASRGGGSGGYT